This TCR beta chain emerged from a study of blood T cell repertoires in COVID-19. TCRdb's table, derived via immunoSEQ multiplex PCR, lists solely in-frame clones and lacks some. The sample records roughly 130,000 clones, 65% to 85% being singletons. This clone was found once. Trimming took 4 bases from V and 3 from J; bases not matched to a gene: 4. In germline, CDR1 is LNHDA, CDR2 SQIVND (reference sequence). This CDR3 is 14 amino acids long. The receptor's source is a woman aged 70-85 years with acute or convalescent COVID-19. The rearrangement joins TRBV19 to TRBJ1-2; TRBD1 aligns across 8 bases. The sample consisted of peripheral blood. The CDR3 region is CASSTATGDYGYTF. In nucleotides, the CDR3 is TGTGCCAGTAGTACTGCGACAGGGGACTATGGCTACACCTTC.